One sample yielded the 6 T cell receptor beta chains listed below, sequenced in a study of blood T cell repertoires in COVID-19. Sequencing used immunoSEQ multiplex PCR; TCRdb keeps in-frame clones, though not all of them. The data show about 210,000 clones, 65% to 85% seen once. Sequencing used peripheral blood. The origin of the receptors is a woman between 50 and 59 years old with acute or convalescent COVID-19.

The chain recombines TRBV4-2 with TRBJ2-3, with D possibly TRBD2 on 6 matching bases. In germline, CDR1 is LGHNA, CDR2 YNFKEQ. This CDR3 comprises 16 residues. The germline V and J ends were trimmed by 4 bases and 2 bases, with 16 bases remaining between them. CDR3 region: CASSPLLTSNTDTQYF. In DNA form, the CDR3 reads TGTGCCAGCAGCCCCTTATTGACTAGTAACACAGATACGCAGTATTTT.

The chain recombines TRBV11-2 with TRBJ2-1; 8 bases align to TRBD2. The length of the CDR3 is 16 residues. V shed 3 bases, J shed 2 bases, and the junction held 6 bases outside the gene matches. The germline V gene has CDR1 SGHAT and CDR2 FQNNGV. Written as DNA, the CDR3 is TGTGCCAGCAGCTTTCTGACTAGCGTGGCCTACAATGAGCAGTTCTTC. Translated, it gives CASSFLTSVAYNEQFF.

The chain uses TRBV7-9 and TRBJ2-1; 11 bases match TRBD2. J gave up 7 bases and V 5 bases, and 16 bases lay outside the gene matches. Germline CDR1 SEHNR, CDR2 FQNEAQ (reference sequence). The CDR3 loop spans 18 amino acids. The CDR3 bases are TGTGCCAGCAGCCATTCCCCTGGACTAGCGGGTGTTAGGAATGAGCAGTTCTTC. Translation: CASSHSPGLAGVRNEQFF.

The sample holds a few counts of this clone. The rearrangement uses TRBV5-4 and TRBJ1-2; weak D call: TRBD1 (6 bases). Germline assignment: CDR1 SGHNT and CDR2 YYREEE (reference sequence). The CDR3 contains 13 residues. The ends were cut back, 3 bases at V and 6 bases at J, with 12 bases in the middle. The DNA for the CDR3 is TGTGCCAGCAGCTCGGGGGGGCGAGATGGCTACACCTTC. Translation gives CASSSGGRDGYTF. Full variable domain (rest looked up from reference TRBV5-4 and TRBJ1-2): ETGVTQSPTHLIKTRGQQVTLRCSSQSGHNTVSWYQQALGQGPQFIFQYYREEENGRGNFPPRFSGLQFPNYSSELNVNALELDDSALYLCASSSGGRDGYTFGSGTRLTVV.

The V call is TRBV12-5, the J call TRBJ2-5; 7 bases align to TRBD1. Germline lookup yields CDR1 LGHNT and CDR2 FRNRAP. The CDR3 has 13 amino acids. The V and J ends lost 5 bases and 2 bases, in that order; junction bases with no gene match: 2. This CDR3 reads CASGRDRQETQYF. CDR3 DNA: TGTGCTAGTGGTAGGGACAGACAAGAGACCCAGTACTTC.

V and J are TRBV27 and TRBJ2-1; D gene ambiguous. Germline V gene data show CDR1 as MNHEY and CDR2 as SMNVEV (reference sequence). V was shortened by 3 bases and J by 6 bases, with 3 bases between the two germline ends. This CDR3 contains 11 residues. DNA of the CDR3: TGTGCCAGCAGTTTTATCAATGAGCAGTTCTTC. Encoded protein: CASSFINEQFF.